The present TCR beta chain was sequenced within a study of spatial heterogeneity in lung cancer. TCRdb passed the 5' RACE reads through MiXCR, listing each CDR3 protein once. The sample contains about 940 distinct CDR3 sequences, around 13% of which appear only once. Time point defined: sample taken at primary tumor resection. Unsorted whole RNA from tumor, nontumor lung or frozen PBMC underwent sequencing. The donor group consisted of over 60 patients who had untreated, early-stage non-small cell lung cancer. This clonotype was found many times. The size of this beta chain means little, since it is a stray read in a library made for alpha chains. The CDR3 is 13 residues long. CDR1 and CDR2 (germline): SGHTA, FQGNSA. Trimming pared 2 bases from V and 4 bases from J, leaving 9 bases between.

Material: PBMCs, obtained at surgery. This TCR was sampled from a male donor with early-stage non-small cell lung cancer. The genes are TRBV7-2 and TRBJ2-7; D is uncertain. The CDR3 is CASSLWAHYEQYF. For the CDR3, the DNA is TGTGCCAGCAGCTTATGGGCCCATTACGAGCAGTACTTC.